Below, one T cell receptor (beta chain) is given with its context. Its antigen is currently unknown. The same CDR3 also results from other DNA sequences found in this sample. This specimen belongs to a study of shared clonotypes between healthy human individuals. General study findings and limits: Sharing of clonotypes among donors was expected to vary with sequencing depth.

The CDR3 has 13 residues. Trimming removed 2 bases at V and 3 bases at J, with 7 bases between. The V gene's germline CDR1 is KGHSH and CDR2 LQKENI. Measured with immunoSEQ multiplex PCR; TCRdb has only the in-frame clones, and not every one. The sample contains more than 2 million clones, 90% to 97% of which appear only once. The sequenced sample was naive CD4+ T cells sorted from blood. Described subset: CD45RA+ positively selected. The TCR was taken from a man between 18 and 29 years old in good health. This chain links TRBV18 with TRBJ1-1; D uncertain. The CDR3, as DNA: TGTGCCAGCTCACCAGATAGAGACACTGAAGCTTTCTTT. Translated: CASSPDRDTEAFF. The full variable domain, with the rest looked up from reference TRBV18 and TRBJ1-1, is NAGVMQNPRHLVRRRGQEARLRCSPMKGHSHVYWYRQLPEEGLKFMVYLQKENIIDESGMPKERFSAEFPKEGPSILRIQQVVRGDSAAYFCASSPDRDTEAFFGQGTRLTVV.